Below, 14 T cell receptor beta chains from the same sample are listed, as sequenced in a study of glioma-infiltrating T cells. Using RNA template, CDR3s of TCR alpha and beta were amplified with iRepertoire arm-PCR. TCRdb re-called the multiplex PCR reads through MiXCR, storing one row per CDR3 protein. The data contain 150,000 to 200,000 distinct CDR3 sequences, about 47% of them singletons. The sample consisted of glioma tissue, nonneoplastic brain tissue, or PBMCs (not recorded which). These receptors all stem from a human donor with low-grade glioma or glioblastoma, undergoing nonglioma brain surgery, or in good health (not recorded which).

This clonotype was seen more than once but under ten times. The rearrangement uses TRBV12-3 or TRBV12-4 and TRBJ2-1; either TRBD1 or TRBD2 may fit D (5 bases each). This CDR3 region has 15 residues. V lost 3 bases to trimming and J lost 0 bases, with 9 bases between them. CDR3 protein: CASSFRGLSYNEQFF. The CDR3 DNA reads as TGTGCCAGCAGTTTTCGGGGCCTCTCCTACAATGAGCAGTTCTTC.

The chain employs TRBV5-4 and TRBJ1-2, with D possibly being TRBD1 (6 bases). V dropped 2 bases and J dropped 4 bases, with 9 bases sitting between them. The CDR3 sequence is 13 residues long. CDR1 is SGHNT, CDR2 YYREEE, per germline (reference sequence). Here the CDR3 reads CASSLQGSYGYTF. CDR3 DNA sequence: TGTGCCAGCAGCTTACAGGGAAGCTATGGCTACACCTTC.

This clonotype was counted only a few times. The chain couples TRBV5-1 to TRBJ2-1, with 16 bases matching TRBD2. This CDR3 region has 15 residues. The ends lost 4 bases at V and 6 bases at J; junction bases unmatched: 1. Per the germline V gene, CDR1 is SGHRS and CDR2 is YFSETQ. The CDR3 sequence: CASSGTSGRANEQFF. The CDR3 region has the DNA TGCGCCAGCAGCGGGACTAGCGGGAGGGCCAATGAGCAGTTCTTC.

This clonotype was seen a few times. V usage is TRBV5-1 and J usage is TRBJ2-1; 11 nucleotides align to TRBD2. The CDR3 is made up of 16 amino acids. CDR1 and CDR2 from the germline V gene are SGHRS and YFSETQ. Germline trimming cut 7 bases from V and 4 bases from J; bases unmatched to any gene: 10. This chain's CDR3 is CASGSGRAHFYNEQFF. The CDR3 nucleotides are TGCGCCAGCGGTAGCGGGAGGGCCCACTTTTACAATGAGCAGTTCTTC.

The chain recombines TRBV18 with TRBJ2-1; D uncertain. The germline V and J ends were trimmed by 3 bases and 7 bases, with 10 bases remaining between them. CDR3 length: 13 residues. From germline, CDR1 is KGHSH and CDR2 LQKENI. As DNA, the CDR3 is TGTGCCAGCTCACCGAGTGATCCTAATGAGCAGTTCTTC. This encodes CASSPSDPNEQFF. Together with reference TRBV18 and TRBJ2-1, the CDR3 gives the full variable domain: NAGVMQNPRHLVRRRGQEARLRCSPMKGHSHVYWYRQLPEEGLKFMVYLQKENIIDESGMPKERFSAEFPKEGPSILRIQQVVRGDSAAYFCASSPSDPNEQFFGPGTRLTVL.

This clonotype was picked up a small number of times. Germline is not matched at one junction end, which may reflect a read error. For the CDR3, the DNA is TGCGCCAGCAGCACCCGGACAGGATCCTCCGAGCAGTACTTC. This codes for CASSTRTGSSEQYF. The chain carries TRBV5-1 and TRBJ2-7; 7 positions match TRBD1. The CDR3 totals 14 residues. Germline V gene lookup returns CDR1 SGHRS and CDR2 YFSETQ.

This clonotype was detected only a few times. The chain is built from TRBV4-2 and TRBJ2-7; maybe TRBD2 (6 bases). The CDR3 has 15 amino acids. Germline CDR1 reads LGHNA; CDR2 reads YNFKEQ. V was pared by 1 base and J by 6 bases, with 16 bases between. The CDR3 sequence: CASSQVSGSHVEQYF. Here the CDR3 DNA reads TGTGCCAGCAGCCAAGTATCCGGGAGTCACGTCGAGCAGTACTTC.

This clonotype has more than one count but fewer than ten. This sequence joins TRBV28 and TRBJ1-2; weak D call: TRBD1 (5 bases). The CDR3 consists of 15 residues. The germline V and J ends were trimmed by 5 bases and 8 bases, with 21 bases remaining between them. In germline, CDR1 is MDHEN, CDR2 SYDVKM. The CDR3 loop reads CASSPPGDGLGGYTF. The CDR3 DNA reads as TGTGCCAGCAGTCCCCCGGGGGACGGACTGGGGGGCTACACCTTC.

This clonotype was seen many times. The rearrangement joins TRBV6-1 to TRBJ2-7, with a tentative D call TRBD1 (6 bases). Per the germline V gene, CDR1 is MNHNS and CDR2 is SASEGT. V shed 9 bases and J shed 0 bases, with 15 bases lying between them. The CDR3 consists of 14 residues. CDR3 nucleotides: TGTGCCAGGACTACCACAGGGAGCTCCTACGAGCAGTACTTC. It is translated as CARTTTGSSYEQYF.

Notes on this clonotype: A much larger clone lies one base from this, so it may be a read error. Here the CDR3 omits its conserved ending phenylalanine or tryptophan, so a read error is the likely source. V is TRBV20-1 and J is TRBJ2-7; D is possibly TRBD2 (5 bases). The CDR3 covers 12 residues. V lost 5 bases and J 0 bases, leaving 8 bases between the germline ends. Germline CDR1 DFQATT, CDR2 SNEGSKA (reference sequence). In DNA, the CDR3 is TGCAGTGCTTACCGGGGCTCCTACGAGCAGTACCTC. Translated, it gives CSAYRGSYEQYL.

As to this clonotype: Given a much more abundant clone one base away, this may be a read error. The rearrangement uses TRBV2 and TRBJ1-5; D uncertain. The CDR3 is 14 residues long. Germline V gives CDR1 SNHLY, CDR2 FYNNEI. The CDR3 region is CASRYSYSNQHQHF. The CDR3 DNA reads TGTGCCAGCAGGTACAGTTATAGCAATCAGCACCAGCATTTT. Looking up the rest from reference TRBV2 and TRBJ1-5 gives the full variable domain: EPEVTQTPSHQVTQMGQEVILRCVPISNHLYFYWYRQILGQKVEFLVSFYNNEISEKSEIFDDQFSVERPDGSNFTLKIRSTKLEDSAMYFCASRYSYSNQHQHFGDGTRLSIL.

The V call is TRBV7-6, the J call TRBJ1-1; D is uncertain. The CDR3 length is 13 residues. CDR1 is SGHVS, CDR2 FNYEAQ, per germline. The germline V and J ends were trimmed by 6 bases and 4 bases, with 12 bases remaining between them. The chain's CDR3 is CASSSDTFTEAFF. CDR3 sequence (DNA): TGTGCCAGCAGTAGCGACACATTCACTGAAGCTTTCTTT. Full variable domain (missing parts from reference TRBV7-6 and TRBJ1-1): GAGVSQSPRYKVTKRGQDVALRCDPISGHVSLYWYRQALGQGPEFLTYFNYEAQQDKSGLPNDRFSAERPEGSISTLTIQRTEQRDSAMYRCASSSDTFTEAFFGQGTRLTVV.

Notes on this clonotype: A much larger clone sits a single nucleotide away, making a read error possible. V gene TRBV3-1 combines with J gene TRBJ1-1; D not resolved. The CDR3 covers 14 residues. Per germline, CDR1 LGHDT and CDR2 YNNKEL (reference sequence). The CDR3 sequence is CASSQDTSSTGAFF. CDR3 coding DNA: TGTGCCAGCAGCCAAGACACTAGCAGCACTGGAGCTTTCTTT.

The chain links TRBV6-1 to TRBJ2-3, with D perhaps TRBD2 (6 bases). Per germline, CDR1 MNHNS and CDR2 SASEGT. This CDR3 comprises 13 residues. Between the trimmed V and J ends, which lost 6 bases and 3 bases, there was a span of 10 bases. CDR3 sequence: CASRTEGTDTQYF. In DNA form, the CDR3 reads TGTGCCAGCAGGACGGAGGGGACAGATACGCAGTATTTT.